This TCR beta chain is drawn from a study of early T cells in non-severe SARS-CoV-2 infection. Across the study: RNA in bulk from unsorted whole blood was sequenced, and chains were unpaired. Whole-study findings and limits: Comparison of clonotypes with VDJdb favored anti-spike CD8 responses while missing private and CD4 specificities.

Per the germline V gene, CDR1 is SGHTA and CDR2 is FQGNSA. This CDR3 spans 13 amino acids. This clonotype was observed at least ten times. Its antigen is unknown. A much larger clone sits a single nucleotide away, making a read error possible. Individual cDNA molecules each received unique molecular identifiers attached to them. TCRdb re-called the 5' RACE reads through MiXCR, storing one row per CDR3 protein. The data contain under 85,000 distinct CDR3 sequences, 4.5% to 6% of them singletons. This chain connects TRBV7-2 to TRBJ1-1; TRBD1 is a possible D gene (6 bases). This clonotype was sampled from an adult who was a healthcare worker with PCR-confirmed SARS-CoV-2 infection or an uninfected control (not recorded which). Specimen: whole blood, collected at baseline. The CDR3 region is CASSLSGGTEVFF. CDR3 bases: TGTGCCAGCAGCTTATCCGGGGGCACTGAAGTTTTCTTT.